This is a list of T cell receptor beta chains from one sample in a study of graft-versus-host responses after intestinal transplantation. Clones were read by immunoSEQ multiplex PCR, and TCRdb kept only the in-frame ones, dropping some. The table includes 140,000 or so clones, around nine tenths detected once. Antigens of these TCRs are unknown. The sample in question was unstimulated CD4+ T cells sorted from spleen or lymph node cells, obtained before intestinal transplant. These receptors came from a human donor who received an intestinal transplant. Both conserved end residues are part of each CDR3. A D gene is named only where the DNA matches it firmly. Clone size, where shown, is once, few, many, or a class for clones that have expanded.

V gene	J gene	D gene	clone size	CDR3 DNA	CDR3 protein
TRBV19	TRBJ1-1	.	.	TGTGCCAGTAGTACCGGACCCTTAATGAACACTGAAGCTTTCTTT	CASSTGPLMNTEAFF
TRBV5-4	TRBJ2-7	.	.	TGTGCCAGCAGCCCCACAACCCCCCTGACAGGGGAGGGGAGGAACGAGCAGTACTTC	CASSPTTPLTGEGRNEQYF
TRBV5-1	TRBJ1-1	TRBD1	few	TGCGCCAGCACCACGGGGGTGGGGCAGGGGGACACTGAAGCTTTCTTT	CASTTGVGQGDTEAFF
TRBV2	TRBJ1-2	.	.	TGTGCCAGCAGTGGCAGGGGAGGCTATGGCTACACCTTC	CASSGRGGYGYTF
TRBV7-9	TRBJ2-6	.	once	TGTGCCAGCAGCTTACCTACAGGGACTGGGGCCAACGTCCTGACTTTC	CASSLPTGTGANVLTF
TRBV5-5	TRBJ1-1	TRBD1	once	TGTGCCAGCAGCAGAGACAGGGGAGACACTGAAGCTTTCTTT	CASSRDRGDTEAFF
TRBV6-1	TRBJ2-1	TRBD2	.	TGTGCCAGCAGTTTTCGTCGGGCGGGGGTAGGTGAGCAGTTCTTC	CASSFRRAGVGEQFF
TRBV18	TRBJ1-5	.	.	TGTGCCAGCTCACCAAAGGATAGCAATCAGCCCCAGCATTTT	CASSPKDSNQPQHF
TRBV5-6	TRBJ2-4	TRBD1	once	TGTGCCAGCAGCCCGGGACAGAGGAGAAACATTCAGTACTTC	CASSPGQRRNIQYF
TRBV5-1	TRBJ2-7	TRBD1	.	TGCGCCAGCAGCTGGGTACAGGGGGCCTCCGAGCAGTACTTC	CASSWVQGASEQYF
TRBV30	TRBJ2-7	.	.	TGTGCCGGGGGTCAGGGACCCTACGAGCAGTACTTC	CAGGQGPYEQYF
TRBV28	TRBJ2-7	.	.	TGTGCCAGCATAGGGGCCCACGAGCAGTACTTC	CASIGAHEQYF
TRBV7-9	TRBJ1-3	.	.	TGTGCCAGCAGCCGAACCACAGGGTCTGGAAACACCATATATTTT	CASSRTTGSGNTIYF
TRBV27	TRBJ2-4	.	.	TGTGCCAGCAGTCCCAAAGGGCAAGCCAAAAACATTCAGTACTTC	CASSPKGQAKNIQYF
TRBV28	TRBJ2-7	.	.	TGTGCCAGCAGTTTAAATTTAAGAGCGGCGGGGGAGCAGTACTTC	CASSLNLRAAGEQYF
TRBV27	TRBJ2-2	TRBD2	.	TGTGCCAGCAGTTTAGGGACTAGCGGGGGCGGGGAGCTGTTTTTT	CASSLGTSGGGELFF
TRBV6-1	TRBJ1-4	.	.	TGTGCCAGCAAGGGAGGACCCAATGAAAAACTGTTTTTT	CASKGGPNEKLFF
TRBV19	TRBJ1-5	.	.	TGTGCCAGTAGTATCACCAGGGTCGGGAATCAGCCCCAGCATTTT	CASSITRVGNQPQHF
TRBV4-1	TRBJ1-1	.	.	TGCGCCAGCAGCCAAGAGGAGGACACTGAAGCTTTCTTT	CASSQEEDTEAFF
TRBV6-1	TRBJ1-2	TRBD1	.	TGTGCCAGCAGATGGGACAGCGGTGGCACCTTC	CASRWDSGGTF
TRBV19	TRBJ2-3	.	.	TGTGCCAGCACCGCTCAAGATACGCAGTATTTT	CASTAQDTQYF
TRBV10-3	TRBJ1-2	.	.	TGTGCCACCGGAGCCAAAACAGGGCCCTATGGCTACACCTTC	CATGAKTGPYGYTF
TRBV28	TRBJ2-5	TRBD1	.	TGTGCCACTTCCGGGACAGTGGGTAGGACCCAGTACTTC	CATSGTVGRTQYF
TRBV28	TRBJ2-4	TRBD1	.	TGTGCCATCAAAGGACAGGGGCCCACAACCAAAAACATTCAGTACTTC	CAIKGQGPTTKNIQYF
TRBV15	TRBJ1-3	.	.	TGTGCCACCAGCAGAGGGGGAGGTCTTTCCTCATTACGAAACACCATATATTTT	CATSRGGGLSSLRNTIYF
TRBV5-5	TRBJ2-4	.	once	TGTGCCAGCAGCTTGGTCGCGGGACGGGCCAAAAACATTCAGTACTTC	CASSLVAGRAKNIQYF
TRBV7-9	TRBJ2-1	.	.	TGTGCCAGCAGTCCAGGACTCAGCCGGGACAATGAGCAGTTCTTC	CASSPGLSRDNEQFF
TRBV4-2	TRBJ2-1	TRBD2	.	TGTGCCAGCAGCCATGGCCTAGCGGGACTGAACAATGAGCAGTTCTTC	CASSHGLAGLNNEQFF
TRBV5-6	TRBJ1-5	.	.	TGTGCCAGCAGCTTAGGAGGGTTCAGCAATCAGCCCCAGCATTTT	CASSLGGFSNQPQHF
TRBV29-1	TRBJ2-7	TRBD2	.	TGCAGCGTTGGGGAGGGTATTAGCGGGAGATCGCAGTACTTC	CSVGEGISGRSQYF
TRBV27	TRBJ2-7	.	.	TGTGCCAGCAGTCCCTATAGGGGTACCAGGGGAGGGGGGACTCTCCTCCGCTACGAGCAGTACTTC	CASSPYRGTRGGGTLLRYEQYF
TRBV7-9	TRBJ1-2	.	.	TGTGCCAGCAGGCCATCTATATCTAACTATGGCTACACCTTC	CASRPSISNYGYTF
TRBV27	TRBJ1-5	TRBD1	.	TGTGCCAGCAGTTTAAACAGGGGAGGACAGCCCCAGCATTTT	CASSLNRGGQPQHF
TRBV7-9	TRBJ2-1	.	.	TGTGCCAGCAGCCCCAAGGGGGGGAGCTCCTACAATGAGCAGTTCTTC	CASSPKGGSSYNEQFF
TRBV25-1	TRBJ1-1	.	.	TGTGCCAGCAGTGATTCAGGGGATCTGTTAAACACTGAAGCTTTCTTT	CASSDSGDLLNTEAFF
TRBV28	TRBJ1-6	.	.	TGTGCCAGCAGTTTGGGGCAGGGGAATTCACCCCTCCACTTT	CASSLGQGNSPLHF
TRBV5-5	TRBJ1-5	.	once	TGTGCCAGCAGCTTAAGCCGTGGGAGCAATCAGCCCCAGCATTTT	CASSLSRGSNQPQHF
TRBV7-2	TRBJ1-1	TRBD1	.	TGTGCCAGCAGCTTAGAAGGCAGGGGGCTGGCTGAAGCTTTCTTT	CASSLEGRGLAEAFF
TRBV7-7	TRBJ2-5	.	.	TGTGCCAGCAGCTTAAACGGGAGACCCCAAGAGACCCAGTACTTC	CASSLNGRPQETQYF
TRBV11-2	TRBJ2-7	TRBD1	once	TGTGCCAGCAGAAGGACAGGGGGCGCTGGGCAGTACTTC	CASRRTGGAGQYF
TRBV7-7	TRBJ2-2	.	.	TGTGCTAGCAGCTTAGAGTGGGGCGCGAACACCGGGGAGCTGTTTTTT	CASSLEWGANTGELFF
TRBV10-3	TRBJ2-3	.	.	TGTGCCATCAGTGATTCGGATACGCAGTATTTT	CAISDSDTQYF